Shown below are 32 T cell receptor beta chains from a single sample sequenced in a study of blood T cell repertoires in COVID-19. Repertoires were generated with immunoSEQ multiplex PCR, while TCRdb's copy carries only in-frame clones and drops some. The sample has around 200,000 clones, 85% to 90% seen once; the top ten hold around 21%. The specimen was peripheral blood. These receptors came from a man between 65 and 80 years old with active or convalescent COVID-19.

CDR3 in DNA: TGTGCCAGCAGCTACGTAGGCGGGAGAGGCAATACGCAGTATTTT. Encoded protein: CASSYVGGRGNTQYF. The V and J genes are TRBV7-2 and TRBJ2-3, with 7 nucleotides matching TRBD2. The CDR3 loop spans 15 amino acids. Germline CDR1 reads SGHTA; CDR2 reads FQGNSA. V shed 4 bases, J shed 7 bases, and the junction held 11 bases outside the gene matches.

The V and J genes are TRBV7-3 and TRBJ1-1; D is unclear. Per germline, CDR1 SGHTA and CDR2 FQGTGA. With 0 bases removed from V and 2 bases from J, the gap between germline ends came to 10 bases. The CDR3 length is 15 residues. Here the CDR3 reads CASSLTAPVNTEAFF. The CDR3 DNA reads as TGTGCCAGCAGCTTAACAGCCCCGGTAAACACTGAAGCTTTCTTT.

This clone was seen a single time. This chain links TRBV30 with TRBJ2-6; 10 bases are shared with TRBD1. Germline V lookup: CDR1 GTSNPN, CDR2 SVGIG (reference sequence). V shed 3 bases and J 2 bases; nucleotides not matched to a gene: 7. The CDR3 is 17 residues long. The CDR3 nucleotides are TGTGCCTGGAGCGGGACAGGGGTTCTGGCTGGGGCCAACGTCCTGACTTTC. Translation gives CAWSGTGVLAGANVLTF.

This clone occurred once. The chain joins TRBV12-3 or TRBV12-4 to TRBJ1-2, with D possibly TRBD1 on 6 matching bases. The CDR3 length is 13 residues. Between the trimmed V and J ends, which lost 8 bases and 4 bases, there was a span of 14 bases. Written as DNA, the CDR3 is TGTGCCAGCGCTGCCACAGGGCTCTATGGCTACACCTTC. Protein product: CASAATGLYGYTF.

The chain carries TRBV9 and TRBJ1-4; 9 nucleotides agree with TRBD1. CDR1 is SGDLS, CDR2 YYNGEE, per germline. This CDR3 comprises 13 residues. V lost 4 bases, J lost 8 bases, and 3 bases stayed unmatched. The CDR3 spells CASSYGTGEKLFF. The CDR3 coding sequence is TGTGCCAGCAGCTACGGGACAGGGGAAAAACTGTTTTTT. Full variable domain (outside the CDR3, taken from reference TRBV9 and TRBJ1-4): DSGVTQTPKHLITATGQRVTLRCSPRSGDLSVYWYQQSLDQGLQFLIQYYNGEERAKGNILERFSAQQFPDLHSELNLSSLELGDSALYFCASSYGTGEKLFFGSGTQLSVL.

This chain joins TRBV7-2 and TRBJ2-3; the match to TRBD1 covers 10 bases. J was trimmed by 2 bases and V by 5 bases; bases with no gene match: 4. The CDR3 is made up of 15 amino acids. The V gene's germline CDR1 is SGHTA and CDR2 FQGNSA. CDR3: CASSRDRGYTDTQYF. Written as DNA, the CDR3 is TGTGCCAGCAGCCGGGACAGGGGATACACAGATACGCAGTATTTT.

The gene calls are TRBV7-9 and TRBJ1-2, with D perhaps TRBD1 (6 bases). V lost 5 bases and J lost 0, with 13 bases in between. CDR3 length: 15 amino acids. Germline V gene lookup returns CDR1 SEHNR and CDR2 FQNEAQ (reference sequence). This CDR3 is CASSPWTETNYGYTF. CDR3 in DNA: TGTGCCAGCAGCCCATGGACAGAAACTAACTATGGCTACACCTTC.

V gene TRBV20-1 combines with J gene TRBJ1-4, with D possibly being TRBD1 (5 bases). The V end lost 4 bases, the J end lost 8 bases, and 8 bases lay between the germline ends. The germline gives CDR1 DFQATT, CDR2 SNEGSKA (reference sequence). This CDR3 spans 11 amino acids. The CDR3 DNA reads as TGCAGTGCTACCCGGACAGAAAAACTGTTTTTT. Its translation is CSATRTEKLFF.

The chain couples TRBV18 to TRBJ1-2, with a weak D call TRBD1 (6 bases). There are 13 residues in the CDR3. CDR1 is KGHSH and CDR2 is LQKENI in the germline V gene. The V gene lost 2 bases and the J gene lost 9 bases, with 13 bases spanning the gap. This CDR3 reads CASSPLPGESYTF. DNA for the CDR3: TGTGCCAGCTCACCATTGCCAGGGGAAAGCTACACCTTC.

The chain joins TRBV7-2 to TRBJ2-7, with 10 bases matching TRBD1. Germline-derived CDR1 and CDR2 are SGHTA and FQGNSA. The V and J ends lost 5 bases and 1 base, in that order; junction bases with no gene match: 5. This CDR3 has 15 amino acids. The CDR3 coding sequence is TGTGCCAGCAGCCTACGACAGGGGGCATCCTACGAGCAGTACTTC. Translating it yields CASSLRQGASYEQYF.

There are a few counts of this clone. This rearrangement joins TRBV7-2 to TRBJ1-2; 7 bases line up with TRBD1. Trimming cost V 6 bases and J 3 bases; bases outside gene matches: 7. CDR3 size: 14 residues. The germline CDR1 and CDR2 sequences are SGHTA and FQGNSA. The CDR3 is CASSNAGGDYGYTF. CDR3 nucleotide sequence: TGTGCCAGCAGTAACGCAGGGGGAGACTATGGCTACACCTTC.

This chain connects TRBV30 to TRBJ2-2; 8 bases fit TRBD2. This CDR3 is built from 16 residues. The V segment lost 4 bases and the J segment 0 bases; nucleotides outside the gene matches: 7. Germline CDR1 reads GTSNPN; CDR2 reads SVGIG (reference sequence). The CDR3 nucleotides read TGTGCCTGGACCACGGGGGGGGGAGCGAACACCGGGGAGCTGTTTTTT. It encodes CAWTTGGGANTGELFF.

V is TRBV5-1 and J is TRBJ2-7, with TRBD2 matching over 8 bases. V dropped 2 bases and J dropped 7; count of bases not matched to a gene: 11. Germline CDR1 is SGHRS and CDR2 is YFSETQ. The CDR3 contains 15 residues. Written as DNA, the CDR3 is TGCGCCAGCAGCTTCGCGGGGGGTCGCGAGAAAGAGCAGTACTTC. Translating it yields CASSFAGGREKEQYF.

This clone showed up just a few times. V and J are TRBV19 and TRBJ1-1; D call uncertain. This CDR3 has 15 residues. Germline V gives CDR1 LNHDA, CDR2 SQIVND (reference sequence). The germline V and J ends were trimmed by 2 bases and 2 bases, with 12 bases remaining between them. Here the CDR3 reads CASSIPAKRNTEAFF. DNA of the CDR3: TGTGCCAGTAGTATACCCGCAAAGAGAAACACTGAAGCTTTCTTT.

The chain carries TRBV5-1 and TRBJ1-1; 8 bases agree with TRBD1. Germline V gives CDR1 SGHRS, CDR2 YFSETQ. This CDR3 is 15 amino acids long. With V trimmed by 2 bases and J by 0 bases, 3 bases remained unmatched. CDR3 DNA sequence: TGCGCCAGCAGCTTTCCGGGACAGGTGAACACTGAAGCTTTCTTT. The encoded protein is CASSFPGQVNTEAFF.

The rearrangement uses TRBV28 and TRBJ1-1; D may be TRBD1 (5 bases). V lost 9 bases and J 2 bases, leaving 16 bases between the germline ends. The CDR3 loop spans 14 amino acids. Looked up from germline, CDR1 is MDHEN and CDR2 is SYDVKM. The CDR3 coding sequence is TGTGCCAGAAGACGGAAGGGGATTAACACTGAAGCTTTCTTT. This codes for CARRRKGINTEAFF. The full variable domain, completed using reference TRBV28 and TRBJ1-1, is DVKVTQSSRYLVKRTGEKVFLECVQDMDHENMFWYRQDPGLGLRLIYFSYDVKMKEKGDIPEGYSVSREKKERFSLILESASTNQTSMYLCARRRKGINTEAFFGQGTRLTVV.

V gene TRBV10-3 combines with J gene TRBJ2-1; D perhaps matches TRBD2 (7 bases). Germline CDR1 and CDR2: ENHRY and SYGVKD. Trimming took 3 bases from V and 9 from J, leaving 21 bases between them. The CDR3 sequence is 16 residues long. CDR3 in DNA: TGTGCCATCAGTGAATTTAACGGCGGGAGAGGGGGTGAGCAGTTCTTC. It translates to CAISEFNGGRGGEQFF.

CDR3 amino acids: CASSRDRVNTEAFF. In DNA form, the CDR3 reads TGTGCCAGCAGCCGGGACAGGGTGAACACTGAAGCTTTCTTT. The chain combines TRBV6-5 with TRBJ1-1, with 9 bases matching TRBD1. After removal of 6 bases from V and 0 bases from J, the junction contained 2 bases not matched to a gene. The germline V gene has CDR1 MNHEY and CDR2 SVGAGI. The CDR3 extends over 14 amino acids.

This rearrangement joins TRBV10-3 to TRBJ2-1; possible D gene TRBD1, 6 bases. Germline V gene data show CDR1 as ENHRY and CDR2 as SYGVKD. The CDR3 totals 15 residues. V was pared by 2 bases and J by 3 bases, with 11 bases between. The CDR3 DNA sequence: TGTGCCATCAGTGAGGCTCAGACAGGCTACAATGAGCAGTTCTTC. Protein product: CAISEAQTGYNEQFF.

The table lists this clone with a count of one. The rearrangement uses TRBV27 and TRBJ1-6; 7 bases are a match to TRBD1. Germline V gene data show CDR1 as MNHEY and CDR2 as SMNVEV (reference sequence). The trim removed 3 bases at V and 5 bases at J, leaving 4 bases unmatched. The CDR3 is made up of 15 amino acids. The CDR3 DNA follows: TGTGCCAGCAGTTTCGGGACAGTCAATAATTCACCCCTCCACTTT. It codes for CASSFGTVNNSPLHF.

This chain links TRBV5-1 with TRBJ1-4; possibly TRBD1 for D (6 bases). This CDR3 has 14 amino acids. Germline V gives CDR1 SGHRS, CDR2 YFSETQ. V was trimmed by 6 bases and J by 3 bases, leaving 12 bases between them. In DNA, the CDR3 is TGCGCCAGCAAGCAAGGGGGTGCTAATGAAAAACTGTTTTTT. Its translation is CASKQGGANEKLFF.

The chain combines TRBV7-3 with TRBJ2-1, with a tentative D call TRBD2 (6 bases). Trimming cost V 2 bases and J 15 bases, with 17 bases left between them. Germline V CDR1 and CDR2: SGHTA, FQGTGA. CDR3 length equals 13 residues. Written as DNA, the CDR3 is TGTGCCAGCAGCTTAGGAGGGACGGATGTTTGGTTCTTC. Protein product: CASSLGGTDVWFF. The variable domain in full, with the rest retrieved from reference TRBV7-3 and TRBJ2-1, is GAGVSQTPSNKVTEKGKYVELRCDPISGHTALYWYRQSLGQGPEFLIYFQGTGAADDSGLPNDRFFAVRPEGSVSTLKIQRTERGDSAVYLCASSLGGTDVWFFGPGTRLTVL.

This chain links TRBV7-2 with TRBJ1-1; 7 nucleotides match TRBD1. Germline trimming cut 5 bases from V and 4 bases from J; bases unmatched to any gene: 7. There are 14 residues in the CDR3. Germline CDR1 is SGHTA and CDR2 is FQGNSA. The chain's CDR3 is CASSHRGAGTEAFF. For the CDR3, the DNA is TGTGCCAGCAGCCACAGGGGCGCGGGCACTGAAGCTTTCTTT.

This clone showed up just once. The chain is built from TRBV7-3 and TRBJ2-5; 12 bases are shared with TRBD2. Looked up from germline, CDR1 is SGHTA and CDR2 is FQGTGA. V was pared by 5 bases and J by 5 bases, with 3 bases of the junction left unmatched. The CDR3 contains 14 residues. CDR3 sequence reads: CASSRGTSGETQYF. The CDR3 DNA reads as TGTGCCAGCAGCCGCGGGACTAGCGGGGAGACCCAGTACTTC.

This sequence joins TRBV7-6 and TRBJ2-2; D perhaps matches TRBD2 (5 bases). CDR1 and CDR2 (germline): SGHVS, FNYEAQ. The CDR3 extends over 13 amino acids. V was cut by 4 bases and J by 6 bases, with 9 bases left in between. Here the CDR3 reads CASSSRRAGELFF. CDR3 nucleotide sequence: TGTGCCAGCAGCTCCAGGCGGGCCGGGGAGCTGTTTTTT.

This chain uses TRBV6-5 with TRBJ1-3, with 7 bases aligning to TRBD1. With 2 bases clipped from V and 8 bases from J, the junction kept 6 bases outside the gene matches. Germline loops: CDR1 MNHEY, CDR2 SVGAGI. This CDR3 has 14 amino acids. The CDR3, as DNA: TGTGCCAGCAGTTACAAGACAGGGAGTGACACCATATATTTT. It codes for CASSYKTGSDTIYF.

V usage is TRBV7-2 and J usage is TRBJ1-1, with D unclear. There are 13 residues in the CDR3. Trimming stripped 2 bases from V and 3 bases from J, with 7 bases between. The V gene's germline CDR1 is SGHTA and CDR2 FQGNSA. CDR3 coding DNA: TGTGCCAGCAGCTTAAACAGCTACACTGAAGCTTTCTTT. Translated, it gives CASSLNSYTEAFF.

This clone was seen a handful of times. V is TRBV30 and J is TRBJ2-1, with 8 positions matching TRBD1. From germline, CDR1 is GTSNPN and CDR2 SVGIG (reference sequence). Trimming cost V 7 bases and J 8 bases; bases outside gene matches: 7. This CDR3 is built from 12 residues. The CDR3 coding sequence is TGTGCCTACGACAGGGGAACGGATGAGCAGTTCTTC. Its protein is CAYDRGTDEQFF.

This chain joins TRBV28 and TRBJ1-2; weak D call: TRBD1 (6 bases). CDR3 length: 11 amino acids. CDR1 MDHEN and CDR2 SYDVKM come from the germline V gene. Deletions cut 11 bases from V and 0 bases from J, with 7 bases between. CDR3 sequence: CAGQSNYGYTF. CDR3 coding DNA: TGTGCCGGACAGTCTAACTATGGCTACACCTTC.

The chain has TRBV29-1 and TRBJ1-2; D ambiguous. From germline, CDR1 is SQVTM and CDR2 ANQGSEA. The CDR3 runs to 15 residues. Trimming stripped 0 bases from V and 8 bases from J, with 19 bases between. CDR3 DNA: TGCAGCGTTGAAGACCCGACCTTAGCTCTCGCCGGCTACACCTTC. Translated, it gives CSVEDPTLALAGYTF.

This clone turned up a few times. CDR3 nucleotide sequence: TGCGCCAGCAGCCCCGAACAGGAAGCTAACTATGGCTACACCTTC. This translates into CASSPEQEANYGYTF. The J gene is TRBJ1-2, the V gene TRBV4-3, with D possibly matching TRBD1 (5 bases). V gave up 4 bases and J gave up 0 bases, with 12 bases separating them. The CDR3 runs 15 residues. Per germline, CDR1 LGHNA and CDR2 YSLEER.

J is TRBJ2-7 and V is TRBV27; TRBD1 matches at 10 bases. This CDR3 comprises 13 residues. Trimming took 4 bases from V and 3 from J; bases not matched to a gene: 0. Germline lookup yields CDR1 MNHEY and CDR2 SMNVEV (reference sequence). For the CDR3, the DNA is TGTGCCAGCAGTTGGGACAGGGGCTACGAGCAGTACTTC. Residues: CASSWDRGYEQYF.